Listed here are 21 T cell receptor beta chains from one sample, sequenced in a study of tissue T cells after allogeneic stem cell transplantation. The protocol was immunoSEQ multiplex PCR, while the TCRdb copy is restricted to in-frame clones and leaves out a portion. This table holds about 3,000 clones, under 60% found once. The sample's time point: mouse harvest day 7 after allogeneic transplant. The graft held 10^6 splenic CD5+ T cells and 10^7 T-cell-depleted bone marrow cells. The specimen sequenced was gut tissue. The receptors shown here come from a female BALB/c mouse given C57BL/6 T cells with graft-versus-host disease after an allogeneic hematopoietic cell transplant.

The table lists this clone with a count of one. The genes and germline here are from mouse. The read halts 1 residue ahead of the CDR3 end, with the missing end drawn from the germline J gene. The chain employs TRBV13-3 and TRBJ1-6, with 11 positions matching TRBD1. TRBJ1-6 is an open reading frame whose function is uncertain. Per germline, CDR1 NNHDY and CDR2 SYVADS. V was pared by 5 bases and J by 2 bases, with 3 bases of the junction left unmatched. The CDR3 is made up of 16 amino acids. CDR3 in amino acids: CASSPGQGAYNSPLYF. CDR3 DNA (partial): TGTGCCAGCAGCCCGGGACAGGGGGCCTATAATTCGCCCCTCTAC.

A word on this clone: The genes and germline here are from mouse. The CDR3 end is not reached by the read, which stops 1 residue before it; the germline J gene fills it in. V is TRBV5 and J is TRBJ1-1; 9 bases fit TRBD1. The CDR3 covers 14 residues. With 4 bases clipped from V and 2 bases from J, the junction kept 2 bases outside the gene matches. Germline values: CDR1 LGHNA, CDR2 YNLKQL (reference sequence). The CDR3 here is CASSRTGANTEVFF. Incomplete CDR3 DNA: TGTGCCAGCAGCCGGACAGGGGCTAACACAGAAGTCTTC.

This clone was recorded once. Mouse gene names apply. The read halts 1 residue ahead of the CDR3 end, with the missing end drawn from the germline J gene. This chain uses TRBV16 with TRBJ1-5; tentative D call: TRBD1 (6 bases). The CDR3 has 15 residues. Germline loops: CDR1 SGHSA, CDR2 FRNQAP. Trimming shortened V by 5 bases and J by 0 bases, and 11 bases separated the two germline ends. The covered CDR3 bases are TGTGCAAGCAGCCCCGGGACATTTAACAACCAGGCTCCGCTT. Residues: CASSPGTFNNQAPL. The whole CDR3 is CASSPGTFNNQAPLF.

This clone was detected a few times. The genes are named according to mouse. The observed sequence ends 1 residue before the CDR3 terminus, with the missing tail filled in from the germline J gene. The chain is built from TRBV23 and TRBJ1-1; TRBD1 is the table's D call, not checked against the DNA. This CDR3 contains 14 residues. The germline V gene has CDR1 KGHTA and CDR2 FQNQQP. Here the CDR3 reads CSSSQGQGITEVFF. The CDR3 bases that were read are TGCTCCAGCAGTCAAGGGCAGGGGATCACAGAAGTCTTC. Full variable domain (remainder filled in from reference TRBV23 and TRBJ1-1): DAAVTQKPRYLIKMKGQEAEMKCIPEKGHTAVFWYQQKQSKELKFLIYFQNQQPLDQIDMVKERFSAVCPSSSLCSLGIRTCEAEDSALYLCSSSQGQGITEVFFGKGTRLTVV.

Details on this clone: Gene names and germline match the mouse. The read ends 1 residue before the CDR3 terminus; that terminus is restored from the germline J gene. The chain carries TRBV26 and TRBJ1-1, with D unclear. CDR1 is KGHPV and CDR2 is FQNQEV in the germline V gene (reference sequence). The CDR3 is 13 residues long. V was shortened by 2 bases and J by 0 bases, with 4 bases between the two germline ends. The CDR3 reads CASSLVSNTEVFF. CDR3 DNA, as far as it was read: TGTGCCAGCAGTCTGGTCTCAAACACAGAAGTCTTC.

Of note for this clone: The gene names here belong to mouse. The read terminates 1 residue before the CDR3 end, so the remaining end is supplied by the germline J gene. The chain recombines TRBV13-3 with TRBJ2-2; D is perhaps TRBD1 (6 bases). Germline V gives CDR1 NNHDY, CDR2 SYVADS. With 5 bases removed from V and 1 base from J, the gap between germline ends came to 6 bases. This CDR3 has 13 amino acids. The CDR3 here is CASRDRNTGQLYF. The CDR3 DNA, read in part, is TGTGCCAGCAGGGACAGAAACACCGGGCAGCTCTAC.

Concerning this clone itself: Germline and genes: mouse. The CDR3 end lies 1 residue beyond the end of the read and is filled in from the germline J gene. The rearrangement links TRBV3 to TRBJ2-3; D may correspond to TRBD1 or TRBD2 (5 bases each). This CDR3 comprises 14 residues. Deletions cut 1 base from V and 2 bases from J, with 7 bases between. Per the germline V gene, CDR1 is SNHLY and CDR2 is FYNGKV (reference sequence). Here the CDR3 reads CASSLGGFAETLYF. CDR3 DNA (partial): TGTGCCAGCAGCTTAGGGGGGTTTGCAGAAACGCTGTAT.

This clone was detected only a few times. The gene names here belong to mouse. The read terminates 1 residue ahead of where the CDR3 ends, so the germline J gene completes it. The V and J genes are TRBV26 and TRBJ1-1; TRBD1 matches at 8 bases. J was trimmed by 2 bases and V by 3 bases; bases with no gene match: 2. The CDR3 totals 14 residues. Germline V gives CDR1 KGHPV, CDR2 FQNQEV (reference sequence). The CDR3 loop reads CASSLQGANTEVFF. Partial CDR3 DNA: TGTGCCAGCAGTCTTCAGGGGGCCAACACAGAAGTCTTC.

This clone was counted only a few times. Genes and germline come from the mouse. With the read ending 1 residue before the CDR3 end, the germline J gene is used to fill in that end. The chain is built from TRBV26 and TRBJ2-7, with 11 bases aligning to TRBD1. The germline CDR1 and CDR2 sequences are KGHPV and FQNQEV (reference sequence). J was trimmed by 6 bases and V by 2 bases; bases with no gene match: 3. This CDR3 contains 14 residues. The CDR3 loop reads CASSLGQGALEQYF. CDR3 bases read: TGTGCCAGCAGTCTGGGACAGGGGGCGCTTGAACAGTAC. Looking up the rest from reference TRBV26 and TRBJ2-7 gives the full variable domain: NSKVIQTPRYLVKGQGQKAKMRCIPEKGHPVVFWYQQNKNNEFKFLINFQNQEVLQQIDMTEKRFSAECPSNSPCSLEIQSSEAGDSALYLCASSLGQGALEQYFGPGTRLTVL.

Only a few counts were recorded for this clone. Germline and genes: mouse. The sequenced CDR3 bases are TGTGCCAGCAGTCTGCTGGGGGGCCCTAGTGCAGAAACGCTGTAT. It specifies CASSLLGGPSAETLY. In full, the CDR3 is CASSLLGGPSAETLYF. The chain couples TRBV26 to TRBJ2-3; 8 nucleotides match TRBD2. The missing CDR3 end, 1 residue past where the read stops, is filled in from the germline J gene. The CDR3 has 16 amino acids. Germline V gene data show CDR1 as KGHPV and CDR2 as FQNQEV (reference sequence). V shed 2 bases, J shed 0 bases, and the junction held 4 bases outside the gene matches.

This clone was seen once. The germline and genes are mouse ones. The CDR3: CASSGHSNSDYTF. CDR3 DNA (partial): TGTGCCAGCAGCGGACACTCAAACTCCGACTACACC. This chain connects TRBV26 to TRBJ1-2; tentatively, D is TRBD1 (5 bases). The read is 1 residue too short to cover the CDR3 end, so that end is filled in from the germline J gene. Trimming left V 6 bases short and J 0 bases short, with 8 bases between. CDR1 and CDR2 from the germline V gene are KGHPV and FQNQEV (reference sequence). This CDR3 has 13 amino acids.

This clone was recorded a few times. The gene symbols are mouse symbols. The read terminates 1 residue before the CDR3 end, so the remaining end is supplied by the germline J gene. The chain carries TRBV3 and TRBJ2-3; 8 bases match TRBD1. This CDR3 has 15 residues. J gave up 3 bases and V 5 bases, and 7 bases lay outside the gene matches. Looked up from germline, CDR1 is SNHLY and CDR2 is FYNGKV (reference sequence). The sequenced part of the CDR3 DNA is TGTGCCAGCAGCCCTTGGACAGGGTGGGCAGAAACGCTGTAT. Residues: CASSPWTGWAETLY. The whole CDR3 protein is CASSPWTGWAETLYF.

Concerning this clone: The gene symbols are mouse symbols. Sequencing ends 1 residue short of the CDR3 end; the germline J gene provides the rest. The gene calls are TRBV26 and TRBJ2-7, with 12 bases that match TRBD2. Trimming at V came to 2 bases and at J to 6 bases, leaving 2 bases not matched to a gene. This CDR3 has 14 residues. CDR1 is KGHPV, CDR2 FQNQEV, per germline (reference sequence). CDR3 residues: CASSLRDWGVEQYF. The part of the CDR3 DNA that was read is TGTGCCAGCAGTCTGAGGGACTGGGGGGTTGAACAGTAC.

Of note for this clone: The genes and germline here are from mouse. The read falls 1 residue short of the CDR3 end, and the missing part is taken from the germline J gene. This chain connects TRBV26 to TRBJ2-2; the D is unclear. The CDR3 runs 14 residues. V was clipped by 2 bases and J by 4 bases, with 8 bases between them. Germline lookup yields CDR1 KGHPV and CDR2 FQNQEV (reference sequence). CDR3 sequence reads: CASSLEGGTGQLYF. CDR3 DNA (partial): TGTGCCAGCAGTCTGGAGGGAGGCACCGGGCAGCTCTAC.

In the case of this clone: The germline and genes are mouse ones. The sequence runs out 1 residue before the end of the CDR3; the remainder is reconstructed from the germline J gene. The V call is TRBV26, the J call TRBJ1-1, with D hard to call. CDR3 length: 13 residues. The V and J ends lost 3 bases and 0 bases respectively, with 5 bases between them. Looked up from germline, CDR1 is KGHPV and CDR2 is FQNQEV (reference sequence). The sequenced part of the CDR3 DNA is TGTGCCAGCAGTCTTGACCCAAACACAGAAGTCTTC. Protein: CASSLDPNTEVF. The complete CDR3 protein is CASSLDPNTEVFF.

Remarks on this clone: The genes and germline here are from mouse. The read ends 1 residue early relative to the CDR3; the germline J gene fills the gap. This sequence joins TRBV15 and TRBJ2-7; D is ambiguous. In germline, CDR1 is SGHND, CDR2 FRSKSL. CDR3 length equals 13 residues. Deletions cut 3 bases from V and 0 bases from J, with 6 bases between. The CDR3 loop is CASSFHPSYEQYF. CDR3 DNA, as far as it was read: TGTGCCAGCAGTTTTCACCCCTCCTATGAACAGTAC.

This clone ranks as large. Genes and germline are mouse. Sequencing ends 1 residue short of the CDR3 end; the germline J gene provides the rest. V is TRBV13-2 and J is TRBJ1-4; D is undetermined. The CDR3 loop spans 14 amino acids. In germline, CDR1 is NNHNN, CDR2 SYGAGS (reference sequence). V was cut by 3 bases and J by 1 base, with 7 bases left in between. The CDR3 spells CASGGADSNERLFF. Incomplete CDR3 DNA: TGTGCCAGCGGTGGGGCTGATTCCAACGAAAGATTATTT.

A word on this clone: Gene names refer to mouse genes. The read is 1 residue too short to cover the CDR3 end, so that end is filled in from the germline J gene. This sequence joins TRBV3 and TRBJ1-1; no definite D call. Trimming left V 2 bases short and J 0 bases short, with 4 bases between. Germline V gene data show CDR1 as SNHLY and CDR2 as FYNGKV (reference sequence). The CDR3 is 13 amino acids. CDR3 bases read: TGTGCCAGCAGCTTAATTGCAAACACAGAAGTCTTC. This codes for CASSLIANTEVF. The entire CDR3 sequence reads CASSLIANTEVFF.

This clone appeared a few times. Gene names denote mouse genes. The read ends 1 residue shy of where the CDR3 ends; the end is completed using the germline J gene. The chain couples TRBV26 to TRBJ1-5; D may be TRBD1 (5 bases). V dropped 4 bases and J dropped 1 base, with 5 bases sitting between them. Germline assignment: CDR1 KGHPV and CDR2 FQNQEV (reference sequence). The CDR3 is 13 residues long. The CDR3 protein is CASSPGNNQAPLF. The sequenced part of the CDR3 DNA is TGTGCCAGCAGTCCAGGGAACAACCAGGCTCCGCTT.

This clone has more than one count but fewer than ten. Each gene name is a mouse one. Sequencing ends 1 residue short of the CDR3 end; the germline J gene provides the rest. The chain combines TRBV26 with TRBJ2-7, with 7 positions matching TRBD2. Germline values: CDR1 KGHPV, CDR2 FQNQEV (reference sequence). The V gene end was trimmed by 7 bases and the J gene end by 4 bases; junction bases not matched to a gene: 4. The CDR3 is 12 residues long. The sequenced part of the CDR3 DNA is TGTGCCAGCACCCGGGGGGGGTATGAACAGTAC. It codes for CASTRGGYEQY. The entire CDR3 protein reads CASTRGGYEQYF.

A few counts support this clone. Gene labels here are mouse ones. Read sequence stops 1 residue before the CDR3 end, and the germline J gene provides the missing end. The chain is built from TRBV23 and TRBJ2-4; the DNA was not compared with TRBD2, the D call given in the table. The germline CDR1 and CDR2 sequences are KGHTA and FQNQQP. This CDR3 region has 15 residues. The part of the CDR3 DNA that was read is TGCTCCAGCAGTCAAACGGGACTGGGGGGAAACACCTTGTAC. This gives the protein CSSSQTGLGGNTLY. The full CDR3 sequence reads CSSSQTGLGGNTLYF.